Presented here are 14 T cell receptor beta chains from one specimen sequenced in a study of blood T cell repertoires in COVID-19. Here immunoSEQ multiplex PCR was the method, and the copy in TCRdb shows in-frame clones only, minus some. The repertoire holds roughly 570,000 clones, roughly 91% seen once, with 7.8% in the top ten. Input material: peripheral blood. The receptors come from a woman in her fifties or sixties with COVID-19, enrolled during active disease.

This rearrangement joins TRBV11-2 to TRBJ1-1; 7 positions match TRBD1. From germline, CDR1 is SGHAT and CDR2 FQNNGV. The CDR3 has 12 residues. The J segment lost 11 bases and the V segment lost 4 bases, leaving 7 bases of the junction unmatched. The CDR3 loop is CASSSLTGMAFF. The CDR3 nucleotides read TGTGCCAGCAGCTCCCTGACAGGGATGGCTTTCTTT.

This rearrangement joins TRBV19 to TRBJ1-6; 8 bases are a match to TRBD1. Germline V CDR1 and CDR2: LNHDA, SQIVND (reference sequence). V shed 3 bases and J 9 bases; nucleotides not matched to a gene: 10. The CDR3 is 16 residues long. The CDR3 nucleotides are TGTGCCAGTAGTATTGGGCAGGGGGCGTCGGTTTCACCCCTCCACTTT. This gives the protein CASSIGQGASVSPLHF.

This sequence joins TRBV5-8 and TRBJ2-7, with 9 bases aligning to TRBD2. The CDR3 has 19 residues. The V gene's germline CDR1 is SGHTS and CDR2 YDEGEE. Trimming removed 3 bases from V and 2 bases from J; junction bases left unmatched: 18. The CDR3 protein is CASSSGTDLRLAATYEQYF. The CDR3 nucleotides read TGTGCCAGCAGCTCCGGAACTGATTTACGACTAGCGGCTACCTACGAGCAGTACTTC.

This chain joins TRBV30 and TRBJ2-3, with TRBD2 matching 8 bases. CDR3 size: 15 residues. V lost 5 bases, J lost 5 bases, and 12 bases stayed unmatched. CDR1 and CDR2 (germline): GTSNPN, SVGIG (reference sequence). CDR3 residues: CAWALGGGQQDTQYF. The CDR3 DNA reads TGTGCCTGGGCATTAGGCGGGGGGCAACAAGATACGCAGTATTTT.

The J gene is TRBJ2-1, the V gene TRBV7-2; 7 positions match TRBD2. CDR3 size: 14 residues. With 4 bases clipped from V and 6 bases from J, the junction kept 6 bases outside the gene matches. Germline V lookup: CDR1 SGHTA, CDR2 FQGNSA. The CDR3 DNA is TGTGCCAGCAGCTCCTTAGCGGGCCTCAATGAGCAGTTCTTC. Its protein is CASSSLAGLNEQFF.

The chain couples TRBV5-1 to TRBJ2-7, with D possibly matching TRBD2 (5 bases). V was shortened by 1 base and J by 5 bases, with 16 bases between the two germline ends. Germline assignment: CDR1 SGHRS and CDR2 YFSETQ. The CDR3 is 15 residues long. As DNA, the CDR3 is TGCGCCAGCAGCTTGTCAAATGAGGGTTTCCACGAGCAGTACTTC. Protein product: CASSLSNEGFHEQYF.

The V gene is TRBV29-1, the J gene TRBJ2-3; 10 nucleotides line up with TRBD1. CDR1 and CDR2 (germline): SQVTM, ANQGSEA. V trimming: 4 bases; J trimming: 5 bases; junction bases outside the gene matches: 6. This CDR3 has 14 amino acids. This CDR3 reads CSVGQGAGGDTQYF. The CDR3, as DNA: TGCAGCGTTGGACAGGGGGCTGGTGGAGATACGCAGTATTTT.

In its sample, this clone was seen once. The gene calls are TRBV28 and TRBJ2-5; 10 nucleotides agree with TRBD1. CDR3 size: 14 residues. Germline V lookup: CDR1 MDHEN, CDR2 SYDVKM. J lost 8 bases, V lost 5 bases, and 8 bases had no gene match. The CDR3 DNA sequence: TGTGCCAGCAGTATATCCCGGGACAGGGGAACCCAGTACTTC. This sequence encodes CASSISRDRGTQYF.

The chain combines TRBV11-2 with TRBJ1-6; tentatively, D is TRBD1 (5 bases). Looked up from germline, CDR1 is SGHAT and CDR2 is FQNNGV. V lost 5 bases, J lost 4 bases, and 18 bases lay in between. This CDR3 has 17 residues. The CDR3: CASSQKQGGFYNSPLHF. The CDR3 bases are TGTGCCAGCAGCCAAAAGCAGGGAGGGTTTTATAATTCACCCCTCCACTTT.

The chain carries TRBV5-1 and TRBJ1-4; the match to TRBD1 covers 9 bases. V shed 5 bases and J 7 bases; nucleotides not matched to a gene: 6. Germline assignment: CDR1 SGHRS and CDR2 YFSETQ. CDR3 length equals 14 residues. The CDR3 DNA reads TGCGCCAGCAGTCCACAGGGGGCGCGTGAAAAACTGTTTTTT. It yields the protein CASSPQGAREKLFF.

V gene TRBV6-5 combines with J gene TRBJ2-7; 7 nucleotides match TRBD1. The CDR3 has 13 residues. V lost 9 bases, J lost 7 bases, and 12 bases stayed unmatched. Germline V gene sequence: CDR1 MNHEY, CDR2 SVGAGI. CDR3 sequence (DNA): TGTGCCAGTTGGAGAGGTGAGGGACAGGAGCAGTACTTC. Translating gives CASWRGEGQEQYF.

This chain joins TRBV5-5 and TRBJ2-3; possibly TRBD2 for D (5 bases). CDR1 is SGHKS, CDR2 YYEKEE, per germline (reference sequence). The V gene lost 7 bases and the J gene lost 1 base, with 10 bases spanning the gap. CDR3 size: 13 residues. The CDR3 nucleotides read TGTGCCAGCGCAGAGAGGGGCACAGATACGCAGTATTTT. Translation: CASAERGTDTQYF. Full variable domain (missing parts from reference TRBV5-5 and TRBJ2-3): DAGVTQSPTHLIKTRGQQVTLRCSPISGHKSVSWYQQVLGQGPQFIFQYYEKEERGRGNFPDRFSARQFPNYSSELNVNALLLGDSALYLCASAERGTDTQYFGPGTRLTVL.

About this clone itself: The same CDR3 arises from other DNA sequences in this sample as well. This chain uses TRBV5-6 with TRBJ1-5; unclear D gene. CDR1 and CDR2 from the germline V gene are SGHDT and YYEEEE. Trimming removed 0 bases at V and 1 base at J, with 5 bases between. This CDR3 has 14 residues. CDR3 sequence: CASSLGQSNQPQHF. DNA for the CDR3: TGTGCCAGCAGCTTGGGGCAGAGCAATCAGCCCCAGCATTTT.

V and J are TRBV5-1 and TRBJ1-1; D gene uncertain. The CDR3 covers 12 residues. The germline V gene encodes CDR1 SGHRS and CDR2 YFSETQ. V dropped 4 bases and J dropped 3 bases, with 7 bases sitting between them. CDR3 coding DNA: TGCGCCAGCAGCCCATCAGACACTGAAGCTTTCTTT. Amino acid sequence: CASSPSDTEAFF. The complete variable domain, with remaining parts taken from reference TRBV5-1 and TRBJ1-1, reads KAGVTQTPRYLIKTRGQQVTLSCSPISGHRSVSWYQQTPGQGLQFLFEYFSETQRNKGNFPGRFSGRQFSNSRSEMNVSTLELGDSALYLCASSPSDTEAFFGQGTRLTVV.